These 27 T cell receptor delta chains came from one sample sequenced in a study of γδ T cells in repeated Plasmodium falciparum infection. Bulk repertoires came from Vgamma9/Vdelta2+ or Vdelta2-negative gammadelta T cells flow-sorted from PBMC. TCRdb called clones anew from the multiplex PCR reads with CATT. The sample has 70,000 to 95,000 delta-chain clones, 1.4% to 1.5% seen once. Specimen: gamma-delta T cells from blood. The receptor source for this set is a pool of human donors (malaria-infected and uninfected, not separated).

Note on this clone: The protein TCRdb gives is from a much larger clone and does not agree with this DNA's translation at residue 16, likely a read error; the protein shown here comes from the DNA. The chain is built from TRDV1 and TRDJ1; perhaps TRDD3 as D (6 bases). Here the J gene was assigned by germline matching of the DNA, as TCRdb has none. Germline V gives CDR1 TSWWSYY, CDR2 QGS. Trimming cost V 0 bases and J 1 base, with 39 bases left between them. The CDR3 consists of 25 residues. CDR3 bases: TGTGCTCTTGGGGAACTTCCAGGACTAGAGGCTTCCCTGGGGTACCGGGGGAGGGGCACCGATAAACTCATCTTT. It specifies CALGELPGLEASLGYRGRGTDKLIF.

The genes are TRDV2 and TRDJ3; 12 bases fit TRDD3. The J gene is not listed in TCRdb, so it was assigned here from a DNA match to germline. CDR1 and CDR2 from the germline V gene are GEAIGNYY and EKD. The CDR3 has 21 residues. V gave up 2 bases and J gave up 1 base; unmatched junction bases: 11. The CDR3 DNA reads as TGTGCCTGTGACAGACTGCTGGGGGATACGCCCCGTTCCTGGGACACCCGACAGATGTTTTTC. Translating it yields CACDRLLGDTPRSWDTRQMFF.

In its sample, this clone was seen a few times. For this DNA, TCRdb reports the protein of a much larger clone, which diverges at residue 16, most likely from a read error; the protein presented here is translated directly from the DNA. The chain's CDR3 is CALGERSLLRVLNWGMRYTDKLIF. Here the CDR3 DNA reads TGTGCTCTTGGGGAACGGTCCCTCCTTAGGGTACTTAACTGGGGGATGCGGTACACCGATAAACTCATCTTT. V is TRDV1 and J is TRDJ1; TRDD3 matches 10 bases. The CDR3 is 24 amino acids. Germline trimming cut 1 base from V and 0 bases from J; bases unmatched to any gene: 26. CDR1 is TSWWSYY and CDR2 is QGS in the germline V gene.

About this clone itself: With only one base between it and a far larger clone, this is likely a read error. This sample also contains other DNA sequences that code for the same CDR3. The chain joins TRDV2 to TRDJ1; 10 nucleotides align to TRDD3. Germline V gene data show CDR1 as GEAIGNYY and CDR2 as EKD. Trimming removed 1 base from V and 7 bases from J; junction bases left unmatched: 17. The CDR3 runs to 18 residues. The CDR3 region is CACDTLYTGGSYFGKLIF. CDR3 coding DNA: TGTGCCTGTGACACTCTGTACACTGGGGGATCTTACTTCGGTAAACTCATCTTT.

The table lists this clone with many counts. The chain couples TRDV1 to TRDJ1; 11 nucleotides agree with TRDD3. Germline values: CDR1 TSWWSYY, CDR2 QGS. Trimming took 2 bases from V and 0 from J; bases not matched to a gene: 26. CDR3 length: 24 residues. The CDR3 sequence: CALGEFPLIPLLWGIRDNTDKLIF. The CDR3 DNA sequence: TGTGCTCTTGGGGAATTCCCCCTTATTCCCCTCTTATGGGGGATACGCGATAACACCGATAAACTCATCTTT.

This clone was observed a handful of times. A far larger clone is one nucleotide away, so this likely arose from a read error. Other DNA sequences in the sample encode the same CDR3. The rearrangement links TRDV2 to TRDJ1; 10 nucleotides line up with TRDD3. The J gene is absent in TCRdb and was assigned here via DNA matching to germline. From germline, CDR1 is GEAIGNYY and CDR2 EKD. The CDR3 totals 26 residues. The ends lost 0 bases at V and 0 bases at J; junction bases unmatched: 33. CDR3 DNA: TGTGCCTGTGACACCGTAAGGCCTCCTACTGGGCTCGGGGGATACGCGGTGGGTCAGTACACCGATAAACTCATCTTT. It codes for CACDTVRPPTGLGGYAVGQYTDKLIF.

Regarding this clone: The protein given by TCRdb reflects a much larger clone and differs at residue 18 from this DNA's translation, likely from a read error; the protein shown is the DNA's translation. No J gene call was made, and the V gene is TRDV1; whether TRDD3, the table's D call, matches the DNA was not checked. The V gene's germline CDR1 is TSWWSYY and CDR2 QGS. This CDR3 has 19 amino acids. CDR3: CAPGEFHFLRTGGWVALTF. For the CDR3, the DNA is TGTGCTCCTGGGGAATTTCATTTCCTTCGTACTGGGGGATGGGTGGCCCTGACCTTT.

This clone has a count of ten or more. The chain is built from TRDV1 and TRDJ1, with 12 positions matching TRDD3. The germline V gene encodes CDR1 TSWWSYY and CDR2 QGS. Trimming removed 0 bases from V and 10 bases from J; junction bases left unmatched: 6. There are 15 residues in the CDR3. CDR3 in amino acids: CALGELGWGIRGLIF. CDR3 DNA: TGTGCTCTTGGGGAACTCGGCTGGGGGATACGGGGACTCATCTTT.

This clone was found many times. This likely stems from a read error, as it lies one base from a far larger clone. This specimen includes other DNA sequences encoding the same CDR3. V gene TRDV2 was called; the J gene was not. CDR3 length: 16 amino acids. The germline V gene encodes CDR1 GEAIGNYY and CDR2 EKD. CDR3 bases: TGTGCCTGTGACACCGAGGAAGAAGAGGGCACCGATAAACTAATCTTT. Amino acid sequence: CACDTEEEEGTDKLIF.

As to this clone: This likely traces to a read error, being one base from a far larger clone. The sample carries other DNA sequences with the same CDR3. This rearrangement joins TRDV2 to TRDJ1; 9 positions agree with TRDD3. The J gene was missing in TCRdb and was found by matching the end of the DNA to germline. The junction had 33 bases not matched to a gene; V was cut back by 0 bases and J by 2 bases. The CDR3 extends over 25 amino acids. CDR1 and CDR2 from the germline V gene are GEAIGNYY and EKD. Here the CDR3 reads CACDTVGPSQVLATGGPLSTDKLIF. The CDR3 DNA reads as TGTGCCTGTGACACCGTGGGTCCTTCCCAGGTCCTGGCTACTGGGGGACCCCTTTCGACCGATAAACTCATCTTT.

To note about this clone: A far larger clone is a single base away, which makes a read error likely. The same CDR3 also results from other DNA sequences found in this sample. The chain recombines TRDV1 with TRDJ1, with 7 bases fitting TRDD3. The germline V gene encodes CDR1 TSWWSYY and CDR2 QGS. This CDR3 contains 22 residues. In nucleotides, the CDR3 is TGCGCTCTTGGGGTCATACTCCGAGGGGACAGTACTGGGGATCCGTACACCGATAAACTCATCTTT. This translates into CALGVILRGDSTGDPYTDKLIF.

In regard to this clone: A far larger clone is off by one base, so a read error is likely. The same CDR3 is also encoded by other DNA sequences in this sample. The chain employs TRDV2 and TRDJ1; 8 bases are a match to TRDD3. Looked up from germline, CDR1 is GEAIGNYY and CDR2 is EKD. The CDR3 extends over 15 amino acids. Here the CDR3 reads CACDTLGGPTDKLIF. For the CDR3, the DNA is TGCGCCTGTGACACACTGGGGGGACCCACCGATAAACTCATCTTT.

In its sample, this clone was seen a few times. A far larger clone is one base from this, pointing to a likely read error. Other nucleotide sequences in the sample specify the same CDR3. The CDR3 protein is CACDTDRILGGWSTDKLIF. The DNA for the CDR3 is TGTGCCTGCGACACGGATAGAATACTGGGGGGGTGGAGTACCGATAAACTCATCTTT. The V call is TRDV2, the J call TRDJ1; 8 nucleotides align to TRDD3. The J gene, not given by TCRdb, was assigned here from a germline match of the nucleotide sequence. The length of the CDR3 is 19 residues. Germline V CDR1 and CDR2: GEAIGNYY, EKD.

This clone was counted only a few times. A far larger clone lies a single base away; this is likely a read error. The same CDR3 also results from other DNA sequences found in this sample. The V segment is TRDV1, and no J call was made; the D call in the table, TRDD3, was not verified against the DNA. The CDR3 sequence is 14 residues long. Germline V gene sequence: CDR1 TSWWSYY, CDR2 QGS. CDR3: CALGEPSYTDKLIF. The CDR3 region has the DNA TGTGCTCTTGGGGAACCTTCGTACACCGATAAACTTATCTTT.

This clone has only a few counts. This likely reflects a read error, since a far larger clone is one base away. Other DNA sequences from this sample encode an identical CDR3 as well. The chain joins TRDV1 to TRDJ1, with TRDD3 matching over 10 bases. The CDR3 loop spans 21 amino acids. With 3 bases clipped from V and 0 bases from J, the junction kept 19 bases outside the gene matches. In germline, CDR1 is TSWWSYY, CDR2 QGS. The CDR3 DNA is TGTGCTCTTGGGGAGTGCCACCTAGACCGCGGGGGATACGGGTACACCGATAAACTCATCTTT. Translating it yields CALGECHLDRGGYGYTDKLIF.

In the case of this clone: TCRdb's protein, taken from a much larger clone, differs from this DNA's translation at residue 21, likely owing to a read error; the protein displayed comes from the DNA. The gene calls are TRDV1 and TRDJ1; 9 nucleotides line up with TRDD3. The J gene, absent from TCRdb, was called here by matching the DNA to germline. The length of the CDR3 is 24 residues. Germline V gives CDR1 TSWWSYY, CDR2 QGS. CDR3 DNA: TGTGCTCTTGGGGAACTATTCCACCATCGCACTAAAGAATCCTGGGGGATCCCAACCGATGAACTCATCTTT. This codes for CALGELFHHRTKESWGIPTDELIF.

This clone occurred many times. The TCRdb protein, from a much larger clone, departs from this DNA's translation at residue 13, likely by read error; the protein shown derives from the DNA. The genes are TRDV2 and TRDJ1; unclear D gene. There are 17 residues in the CDR3. Germline loops: CDR1 GEAIGNYY, CDR2 EKD. The CDR3 loop is CACDTVSSPGYTNKLIF. CDR3 nucleotide sequence: TGTGCCTGTGACACCGTGTCCTCTCCGGGGTACACCAATAAACTCATCTTT.

This clone has at least ten counts. CDR3 sequence reads: CALGELAPTGDTRTDKLIF. The CDR3 nucleotides are TGTGCTCTTGGGGAACTCGCTCCTACAGGGGATACGCGCACCGATAAACTCATCTTT. This chain uses TRDV1 with TRDJ1; 9 bases are a match to TRDD3. After removal of 0 bases from V and 1 base from J, the junction contained 12 bases not matched to a gene. The CDR3 is 19 residues long. Germline V gene sequence: CDR1 TSWWSYY, CDR2 QGS.

Regarding this clone: One base separates it from a far larger clone, so it is likely a read error. The CDR3 region is CALGELSEGDTSSTDKLIF. CDR3 coding DNA: TGTGCTCTTGGGGAACTATCCGAGGGGGATACAAGCTCCACCGATAAACTCATCTTT. The V and J genes are TRDV1 and TRDJ1, with TRDD3 identical over 9 bases. No J gene was available from TCRdb, and it was assigned here by a germline match of the DNA. The CDR3 is 19 residues long. Germline CDR1 is TSWWSYY and CDR2 is QGS. The trim removed 0 bases at V and 1 base at J, leaving 12 bases unmatched.

This clone was seen a few times. The likely explanation is a read error, given a far larger clone one base away. The same CDR3 is also encoded by other DNA sequences in this sample. The CDR3 region has the DNA TGTGCCTGTGACACCCGGCCTTCGTACGTACTGGGGGCCTCGTACACCGACAAACTCATCTTT. Encoded protein: CACDTRPSYVLGASYTDKLIF. The V gene is TRDV2, the J gene TRDJ1, with 8 nucleotides matching TRDD3. The J gene, absent from TCRdb, was called here by matching the DNA to germline. The CDR3 loop spans 21 amino acids. The V gene's germline CDR1 is GEAIGNYY and CDR2 EKD.

Concerning this clone itself: This likely traces to a read error, being one base from a far larger clone. The sample contains more than one DNA sequence encoding this CDR3. The chain uses TRDV1 and TRDJ1, with D unresolved. TCRdb records no J gene; here it was assigned by comparing the DNA to germline. Germline assignment: CDR1 TSWWSYY and CDR2 QGS. This CDR3 is built from 13 residues. Trimming left V 3 bases short and J 7 bases short, with 12 bases between. CDR3 loop: CALGEPQRIKLIF. The CDR3 DNA follows: TGTGCTCTTGGGGAGCCCCAAAGGATTAAACTCATCTTT.

This clone was seen a few times. TCRdb's entry gives the protein of a much larger clone, which mismatches this DNA's translation at residue 5, likely from a read error; the protein reported here is translated from the DNA. The rearrangement links TRDV1 to TRDJ1; tentative D call: TRDD3 (5 bases). CDR3 length: 21 amino acids. From germline, CDR1 is TSWWSYY and CDR2 QGS. V was cut by 4 bases and J by 0 bases, with 30 bases left in between. As DNA, the CDR3 is TGTGCTCTTGGGGGACTAGCGGTGGCGGGATCCTCAAGGTGGTACACCGATAAACTCATCTTT. Encoded protein: CALGGLAVAGSSRWYTDKLIF.

This clone was picked up a small number of times. A much bigger clone sits one base away, suggesting this may be a read error. The rearrangement links TRDV1 to TRDJ1, with 8 bases aligning to TRDD3. TCRdb offers no J gene call, so here the DNA was matched to germline to obtain one. The length of the CDR3 is 20 residues. Germline CDR1 TSWWSYY, CDR2 QGS. Germline trimming cut 1 base from V and 2 bases from J; bases unmatched to any gene: 18. CDR3 DNA sequence: TGTGCTCTTGGGGAACCGCCTCATACTGGGGGCCAAAAGAGGACCGATAAACTCATCTTT. Its translation: CALGEPPHTGGQKRTDKLIF.

To note about this clone: A far bigger clonotype differs at one base, so this is likely a read error. Additional DNA sequences in this sample encode the identical CDR3. The V gene is TRDV1, the J gene TRDJ1, with 7 bases matching TRDD3. The germline gives CDR1 TSWWSYY, CDR2 QGS. The CDR3 runs to 19 residues. CDR3 coding DNA: TGTGCTCTTGGGGACTCCCATCGAAGTGGATACGTATACACAGATAAACTCATCTTT. This translates into CALGDSHRSGYVYTDKLIF.

About this clone itself: Only one base separates this from a far larger clonotype, so it likely reflects a read error. Additional DNA sequences in this sample encode the identical CDR3. The CDR3 here is CALGEPRGGLPTLGDTLCFADKLIF. CDR3 DNA: TGTGCTCTTGGGGAACCCCGGGGCGGCCTCCCTACACTGGGGGATACCCTGTGCTTTGCCGATAAACTCATCTTT. J is TRDJ1 and V is TRDV1; 12 bases match TRDD3. TCRdb records no J gene; here it was assigned by comparing the DNA to germline. With 1 base clipped from V and 3 bases from J, the junction kept 30 bases outside the gene matches. Germline V gives CDR1 TSWWSYY, CDR2 QGS. This CDR3 contains 25 residues.

This clone was counted ten times or more. The protein given by TCRdb reflects a much larger clone and differs at residue 11 from this DNA's translation, likely from a read error; the protein shown is the DNA's translation. The V gene is TRDV2, the J gene TRDJ2; 10 bases line up with TRDD3. Germline V gene lookup returns CDR1 GEAIGNYY and CDR2 EKD. The CDR3 runs 16 residues. The CDR3 here is CACDTVGDTLIAQLFF. The CDR3, as DNA: TGTGCCTGTGACACCGTGGGGGATACTTTGATAGCACAACTCTTCTTT.

This clone was recorded a few times. A far larger clone is off by one base, so a read error is likely. At the DNA level, this CDR3 is encoded by other sequences in the same sample as well. The J gene is TRDJ1, the V gene TRDV1, with TRDD3 matching over 9 bases. Germline V gene data show CDR1 as TSWWSYY and CDR2 as QGS. The V and J ends lost 0 bases and 2 bases, in that order; junction bases with no gene match: 22. The length of the CDR3 is 22 residues. CDR3 loop: CALGELIARALTGGYQTDKLIF. CDR3 DNA sequence: TGTGCTCTTGGGGAACTTATAGCTCGAGCTCTAACGGGGGGATACCAAACCGATAAACTCATCTTT.